What follows is one TCR beta chain and its context. This entry comes from a study of blood T cell repertoires in COVID-19. With V trimmed by 5 bases and J by 12 bases, 19 bases remained unmatched. This CDR3 is built from 16 residues. The germline V gene encodes CDR1 SGHTA and CDR2 FQGNSA. Sequenced by immunoSEQ multiplex PCR; TCRdb stores in-frame clones only, minus some. Of around 300,000 clones in the sample, 80% to 90% are singletons; the top ten hold 2.5% to 3.5%. The chain couples TRBV7-2 to TRBJ2-1; 7 bases line up with TRBD1. The origin of this receptor is a young woman with active or convalescent COVID-19. Sequenced material: peripheral blood. This CDR3 is CASSDQPAGTVKRQFF. CDR3 coding DNA: TGTGCCAGCAGCGATCAACCCGCCGGGACAGTCAAGAGGCAGTTCTTC.